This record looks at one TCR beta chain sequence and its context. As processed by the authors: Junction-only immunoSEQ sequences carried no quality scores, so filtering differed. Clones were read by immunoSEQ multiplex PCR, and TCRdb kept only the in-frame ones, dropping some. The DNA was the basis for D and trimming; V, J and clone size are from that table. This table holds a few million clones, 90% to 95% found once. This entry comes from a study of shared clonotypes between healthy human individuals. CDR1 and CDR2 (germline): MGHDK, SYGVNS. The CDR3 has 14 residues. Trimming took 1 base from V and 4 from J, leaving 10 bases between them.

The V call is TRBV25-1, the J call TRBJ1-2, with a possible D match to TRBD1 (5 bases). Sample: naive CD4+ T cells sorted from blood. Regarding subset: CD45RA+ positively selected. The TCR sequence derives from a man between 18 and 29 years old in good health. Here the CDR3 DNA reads TGTGCCAGCAGTGAATCCGACAGACTCTATGGCTACACCTTC. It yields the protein CASSESDRLYGYTF.